These T cell receptor beta chains were read from a single sample in a study of blood T cell repertoires in COVID-19. Sequencing used immunoSEQ multiplex PCR; TCRdb keeps in-frame clones, though not all of them. The sample contains approximately 250,000 clones, roughly 87% of which appear only once. The sequenced material came from PBMCs or T cells enriched from blood (not recorded which). The source is a woman younger than 45 who had recovered from COVID-19. The CDR3 runs from the conserved cysteine through the conserved F or W. Each record gives: V gene, J gene, clone size, D gene, CDR3 DNA, CDR3 protein. D genes are given only for firm matches. The size entry is marked missing in some rows and otherwise reads once, few, many or a size class.

V: TRBV12-3/TRBV12-4
J: TRBJ1-2
size: .
D: TRBD1
DNA: TGTGCCAGCAGTCCCTGGGACAGCTATGGCTACACCTTC
CDR3: CASSPWDSYGYTF

V: TRBV18
J: TRBJ1-1
size: .
D: .
DNA: TGTGCCAGCTCACCCCTCGGGGGGGAGAACACTGAAGCTTTCTTT
CDR3: CASSPLGGENTEAFF

V: TRBV9
J: TRBJ1-2
size: .
D: .
DNA: TGTGCCAGCAGCGCACCGGGACCGATAGTGGGAGGCTATGGCTACACCTTC
CDR3: CASSAPGPIVGGYGYTF

V: TRBV27
J: TRBJ2-1
size: .
D: .
DNA: TGTGCCAGCAGTTTCTCGACTAGTGAGCAGTTCTTC
CDR3: CASSFSTSEQFF

V: TRBV11-2
J: TRBJ2-1
size: .
D: TRBD2
DNA: TGTGCCAGCAGCGAACTAGCGGGAGGGCTTGGTGAGCAGTTCTTC
CDR3: CASSELAGGLGEQFF

V: TRBV28
J: TRBJ2-6
size: .
D: .
DNA: TGTGCCAGCAGCCTCGCTGGGGCCAACGTCCTGACTTTC
CDR3: CASSLAGANVLTF

V: TRBV6-5
J: TRBJ1-2
size: once
D: .
DNA: TGTGCCAGCAGTTACACCTTTTCGGGGTCGGGCTACACCTTC
CDR3: CASSYTFSGSGYTF

V: TRBV5-6
J: TRBJ1-2
size: .
D: TRBD1
DNA: TGTGCCAGCAGCCCCACGGGACAGGGAAGGGGCTACACCTTC
CDR3: CASSPTGQGRGYTF

V: TRBV27
J: TRBJ1-1
size: .
D: .
DNA: TGTGCCAGCAGTTTATCGACTGGGGAGGGGAACACTGAAGCTTTCTTT
CDR3: CASSLSTGEGNTEAFF

V: TRBV3-1/TRBV3-2
J: TRBJ2-3
size: .
D: TRBD2
DNA: TGTGCCAGCAGCCAAGCTAGCGGGACAGATACGCAGTATTTT
CDR3: CASSQASGTDTQYF

V: TRBV27
J: TRBJ2-3
size: .
D: .
DNA: TGTGCCAGCAGTTTATCGTTCCTAGATACGCAGTATTTT
CDR3: CASSLSFLDTQYF

V: TRBV27
J: TRBJ2-5
size: once
D: TRBD1
DNA: TGTGCCAGCAGTACCATAGACAGGGGTGCTGGTAAGACCCAGTACTTC
CDR3: CASSTIDRGAGKTQYF

V: TRBV27
J: TRBJ1-2
size: .
D: TRBD1
DNA: TGTGCCAGCAGTCCTCAGGGGGGCTATGGCTACACCTTC
CDR3: CASSPQGGYGYTF

V: TRBV7-8
J: TRBJ2-7
size: .
D: TRBD2
DNA: TGTGCCAGCAGCCTGTCGGGACTAGCGCGAAGCGAGCAGTACTTC
CDR3: CASSLSGLARSEQYF

V: TRBV4-3
J: TRBJ2-2
size: .
D: .
DNA: TGCGCCAGCAGCTACCTCAGGGGGGCAGACAAGGAGCTGTTTTTT
CDR3: CASSYLRGADKELFF

V: TRBV18
J: TRBJ1-1
size: .
D: TRBD1
DNA: TGTGCCAGCTCACAATCAATGACAGGGTATGAAGCTTTCTTT
CDR3: CASSQSMTGYEAFF

V: TRBV28
J: TRBJ1-2
size: .
D: .
DNA: TGTGCCAGCGGCATTCAGGCTGGCTACACCTTC
CDR3: CASGIQAGYTF

V: TRBV6-5
J: TRBJ2-1
size: .
D: TRBD1
DNA: TGTGCCAGCAGTTACTCCGGGACAGAGGGCCGGGGTGAGATCTTC
CDR3: CASSYSGTEGRGEIF

V: TRBV7-9
J: TRBJ2-7
size: .
D: TRBD2
DNA: TGTGCCAGCAGCCTCGGAGCGGGGCACTACGAGCAGTACTTC
CDR3: CASSLGAGHYEQYF

V: TRBV7-9
J: TRBJ1-1
size: .
D: TRBD1
DNA: TGTGCCAGCAGCCCCATAGAGCCGGGACAGGGAAGGACTGAAGCTTTCTTT
CDR3: CASSPIEPGQGRTEAFF

V: TRBV18
J: TRBJ1-1
size: .
D: .
DNA: TGTGCCAGCTCCCCCAGCACTGAAGCTTTCTTT
CDR3: CASSPSTEAFF

V: TRBV5-1
J: TRBJ1-1
size: .
D: .
DNA: TGCGCCAGCAGCTTCTCGACAGAGGACGGGCACACTGAAGCTTTCTTT
CDR3: CASSFSTEDGHTEAFF

V: TRBV7-9
J: TRBJ1-1
size: .
D: TRBD1
DNA: TGTGCCAGCAGGGGACAGGGGACTACTGAAGCTTTCTTT
CDR3: CASRGQGTTEAFF

V: TRBV12-3/TRBV12-4
J: TRBJ1-1
size: .
D: .
DNA: TGTGCCAGCAGTTCACAGAAGGAAGCTTTCTTT
CDR3: CASSSQKEAFF

V: TRBV3-1/TRBV3-2
J: TRBJ1-2
size: .
D: .
DNA: TGTGCCAGCAGCCAAGAAGGTCGGAGATATGGCTACACCTTC
CDR3: CASSQEGRRYGYTF

V: TRBV9
J: TRBJ2-3
size: once
D: .
DNA: TGTGCCAGCAGCGGAAGACAGTTTACGCAGTATTTT
CDR3: CASSGRQFTQYF

V: TRBV6-7
J: TRBJ2-1
size: few
D: .
DNA: TGTGCCGGCGCCCTAGCGACAAGCTCCTACAATGAGCAGTTCTTC
CDR3: CAGALATSSYNEQFF

V: TRBV18
J: TRBJ2-7
size: few
D: .
DNA: TGTGCCAGCTCACCAATTCCTACCGGGAACGGCGAGCAGTACTTC
CDR3: CASSPIPTGNGEQYF

V: TRBV7-2
J: TRBJ2-6
size: .
D: .
DNA: TGTGCCAGCAGCTACATAGCATCCTCTGGGGCCAACGTCCTGACTTTC
CDR3: CASSYIASSGANVLTF

V: TRBV27
J: TRBJ2-1
size: .
D: TRBD1
DNA: TGTGCCAGCAGTTTTGGGACAGGGGGCAAGAGCTCCTACAATGAGCAGTTCTTC
CDR3: CASSFGTGGKSSYNEQFF

V: TRBV18
J: TRBJ1-1
size: .
D: .
DNA: TGTGCCAGCTCACCAATTCCCGTCAACACTGAAGCTTTCTTT
CDR3: CASSPIPVNTEAFF

V: TRBV24-1
J: TRBJ2-1
size: .
D: TRBD2
DNA: TGTGCCACCAGTGAACCGGGACTAGCGCCGTATGAGCAGTTCTTC
CDR3: CATSEPGLAPYEQFF

V: TRBV5-1
J: TRBJ1-2
size: .
D: .
DNA: TGCGCCAGCCAAGCGGGGAATAATAACTATGGCTACACCTTC
CDR3: CASQAGNNNYGYTF

V: TRBV9
J: TRBJ2-2
size: .
D: .
DNA: TGTGCCAGCAGCACTATAACCGGGGAGCTGTTTTTT
CDR3: CASSTITGELFF